This T cell receptor beta chain emerged from a study of T cells in localized non-small cell lung cancer. The CDR3 runs to 17 residues. V was pared by 6 bases and J by 0 bases, with 20 bases between. Germline V gene sequence: CDR1 MNHEY, CDR2 SMNVEV (reference sequence). On this clone itself: Its antigen is undetermined.

Sequencing was performed with immunoSEQ multiplex PCR; in TCRdb, only in-frame clones are kept and a portion is missing. The sample gives tens of thousands of clones, roughly 84% of which show up once; 7.8% is in the top ten. Findings of the study overall: Uninvolved adjacent lung, not tumor, had the highest T cell clonality. Paired adjacent lung recovered a median around 62 of the top 100 tumor clones. Higher T cell density in the blood was associated with longer overall survival, whereas higher adjacent-lung clonality associated with shorter survival.

Sequences were derived from PBMCs, sampled before any cancer treatment. This TCR came from a man between 40 and 69 years old with stage II lung adenocarcinoma. The V gene is TRBV27, the J gene TRBJ1-1, with D possibly TRBD1 on 5 matching bases. The CDR3 spells CASSSQTVSIMNTEAFF. Here the CDR3 DNA reads TGTGCCAGCAGCTCTCAGACAGTCTCTATCATGAACACTGAAGCTTTCTTT.